A selection of T cell receptor beta chains follows, all from one sample in a study of CD8+CD57+ T cells in acquired aplastic anemia. In TCRdb, the reads were re-called with MiXCR into one record per CDR3 protein. Among about 190,000 distinct CDR3 sequences, roughly half were seen once, and the ten largest hold around 9.7%. Sequencing was carried out using sorted CD4+, CD8+, or CD8+CD57+ T cells (not recorded which) from PBMCs. The receptors stem from a human donor with aplastic anemia. Each CDR3 is given with its conserved first and last residue. The order of the fields is V gene, J gene, CDR3 length, CDR3 protein.

V gene: TRBV24-1
J gene: TRBJ1-2
CDR3 length: 16
CDR3 protein: CATSDPTTGEAYGYTF

V gene: TRBV19
J gene: TRBJ1-5
CDR3 length: 19
CDR3 protein: CASSIGQGVASDSNQPQHF

V gene: TRBV24-1
J gene: TRBJ1-1
CDR3 length: 13
CDR3 protein: CATSDDRHTEAFF

V gene: TRBV4-3
J gene: TRBJ2-7
CDR3 length: 15
CDR3 protein: CASSQGGARKDEQYF

V gene: TRBV6-1
J gene: TRBJ1-1
CDR3 length: 14
CDR3 protein: CAGSSRTVNTKAFF

V gene: TRBV10-1
J gene: TRBJ2-2
CDR3 length: 17
CDR3 protein: CASSGFAGTDNTGELFF

V gene: TRBV9
J gene: TRBJ1-2
CDR3 length: 15
CDR3 protein: CASSVEEGASGGYTF

V gene: TRBV5-8
J gene: TRBJ1-2
CDR3 length: 14
CDR3 protein: CASSLARVPYGYTF

V gene: TRBV4-1
J gene: TRBJ1-1
CDR3 length: 20
CDR3 protein: CASSQNVLPGQSHRGAEAFF

V gene: TRBV2
J gene: TRBJ1-5
CDR3 length: 12
CDR3 protein: CASSTGAQPQHF

V gene: TRBV24-1
J gene: TRBJ2-7
CDR3 length: 15
CDR3 protein: CATSDPIAGTYEQYF

V gene: TRBV6-1
J gene: TRBJ2-7
CDR3 length: 13
CDR3 protein: CASSLWTGTEQYF

V gene: TRBV2
J gene: TRBJ1-5
CDR3 length: 12
CDR3 protein: CASTPGSQPQHF

V gene: TRBV5-1
J gene: TRBJ2-7
CDR3 length: 16
CDR3 protein: CASSLERGSAGYEQYF

V gene: TRBV7-6
J gene: TRBJ2-5
CDR3 length: 15
CDR3 protein: CASSLVIGPQETQYF

V gene: TRBV29-1
J gene: TRBJ2-2
CDR3 length: 13
CDR3 protein: CSARRGGGGELFF

V gene: TRBV29-1
J gene: TRBJ2-2
CDR3 length: 16
CDR3 protein: CSVEDLDRENTGELFF

V gene: TRBV4-2
J gene: TRBJ1-2
CDR3 length: 15
CDR3 protein: CASSQDREGLDGYTF

V gene: TRBV7-9
J gene: TRBJ1-2
CDR3 length: 14
CDR3 protein: CASVPTAGAYGYTF

V gene: TRBV9
J gene: TRBJ1-1
CDR3 length: 11
CDR3 protein: CARPGGNEAFF

V gene: TRBV5-6
J gene: TRBJ1-4
CDR3 length: 17
CDR3 protein: CASSPPKSPATNEKLFF

V gene: TRBV10-3
J gene: TRBJ1-4
CDR3 length: 18
CDR3 protein: CASSEAYGTLTANEKLFF

V gene: TRBV29-1
J gene: TRBJ1-5
CDR3 length: 12
CDR3 protein: CSVGGGNQPQHF

V gene: TRBV7-2
J gene: TRBJ2-6
CDR3 length: 12
CDR3 protein: CASSPGYDVLTF

V gene: TRBV19
J gene: TRBJ1-1
CDR3 length: 12
CDR3 protein: CASSSWNTEAFF

V gene: TRBV10-3
J gene: TRBJ2-7
CDR3 length: 11
CDR3 protein: CAISDSYEQYF

V gene: TRBV5-4
J gene: TRBJ2-7
CDR3 length: 13
CDR3 protein: CASSPMGWGEQYF